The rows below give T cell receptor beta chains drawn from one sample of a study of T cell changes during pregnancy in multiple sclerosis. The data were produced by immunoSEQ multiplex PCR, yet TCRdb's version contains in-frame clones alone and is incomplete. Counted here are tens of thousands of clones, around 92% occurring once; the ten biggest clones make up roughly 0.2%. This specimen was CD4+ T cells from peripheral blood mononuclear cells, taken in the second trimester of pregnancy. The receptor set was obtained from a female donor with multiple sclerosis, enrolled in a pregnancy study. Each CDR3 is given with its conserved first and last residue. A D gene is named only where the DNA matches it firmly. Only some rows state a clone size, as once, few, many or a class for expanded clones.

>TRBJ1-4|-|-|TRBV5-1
TGCGCCAGCAGCTTGGGAGGCTCAGGGGCAACTAATGAAAAACTGTTTTTT
CASSLGGSGATNEKLFF
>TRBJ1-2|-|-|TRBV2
TGTGCCAGCAACCTCAGGCAGGGGTACACCTTC
CASNLRQGYTF
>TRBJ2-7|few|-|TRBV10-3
TGTGCCATCAGTGAGTCGAGAGGTGGAGTCTTGGGCGAGCAGTACTTC
CAISESRGGVLGEQYF
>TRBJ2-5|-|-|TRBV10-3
TGTGCCATCAGTGAGTCAGGGGGAGAAGAGACCCAGTACTTC
CAISESGGEETQYF
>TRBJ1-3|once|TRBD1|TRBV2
TGTGCCAGCAGTGGGGAGGACAGGGCTGCAGGAAACACCATATATTTT
CASSGEDRAAGNTIYF
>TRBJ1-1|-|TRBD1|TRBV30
TGTGCCTGGGCCGACAGGGTGTACACTGAAGCTTTCTTT
CAWADRVYTEAFF
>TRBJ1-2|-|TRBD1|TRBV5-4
TGTGCCAGCAGCTCGCCTCGGACAGGGGGCGTCATTGGCGGCTACACCTTC
CASSSPRTGGVIGGYTF
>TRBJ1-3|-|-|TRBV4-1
TGCGCCAGCAGCCTTTCGGGTTCTGGAAACACCATATATTTT
CASSLSGSGNTIYF
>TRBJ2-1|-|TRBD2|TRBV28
TGTGCCAGCATTCGGGAGGGGGTCAATGAGCAGTTCTTC
CASIREGVNEQFF
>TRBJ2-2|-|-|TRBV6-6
TGTGCCAGCAGTTACAGCCCGCCGGGGACCGGGGAGCTGTTTTTT
CASSYSPPGTGELFF
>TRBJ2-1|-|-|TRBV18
TGTGCCAGCTCACCATTAGACTCTTACAATGAGCAGTTCTTC
CASSPLDSYNEQFF
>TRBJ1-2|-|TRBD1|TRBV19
TGTGCCAGTAGTATAAGGGGGCGTGAAGGCTACACCTTC
CASSIRGREGYTF
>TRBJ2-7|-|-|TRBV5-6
TGTGCCAGCAGCTTGGTAGGCAGCGCCTACGAGCAGTACTTC
CASSLVGSAYEQYF
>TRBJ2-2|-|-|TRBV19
TGTGCCAGTATGGTAGCGGTTAACACCGGGGAGCTGTTTTTT
CASMVAVNTGELFF